This T cell receptor beta chain was recovered during a study of post-analysis software for immune sequencing data. Study at large: Relapsing-remitting, secondary progressive and progressive-relapsing forms of multiple sclerosis all featured among disease courses.

Notes on this clonotype: Its target is not known.

Germline-derived CDR1 and CDR2 are MNHEY and SVGEGT. V dropped 5 bases and J dropped 0 bases, with 11 bases sitting between them. CDR3 length: 15 residues. Whole-study findings and limits: Multiple sclerosis was associated with a significant reduction in normalized Chao1 diversity relative to controls. TRBV segments more frequent in patients than in controls numbered several and included TRBV5-6, TRBV5-1 and TRBV20-1.

Every TCR beta cDNA library bore unique molecular identifiers. There were about 0.95 to 11 million T cells, and 450,000 to 550,000 cDNA molecules came from them. Via MiXCR, TCRdb re-called the PCR reads, giving one row per CDR3 protein. The table records hundreds of thousands of distinct CDR3 sequences, roughly 38% of them present only once. Sequenced material: blood. The source of this sequence is a girl aged 2-10 years with multiple sclerosis. The chain combines TRBV6-2 or TRBV6-3 with TRBJ2-1, with D tentatively TRBD2 (5 bases). CDR3 amino acids: CASSHAGLSYNEQFF. CDR3 DNA: TGTGCCAGCAGTCACGCAGGACTCTCCTACAATGAGCAGTTCTTC.